This T cell receptor (beta chain) appears in the sequencing data of a study of blood T cell repertoires in COVID-19. About the research overall: The United States, Italy and Spain were the sources of the acute and convalescent COVID-19 samples. Nucleic acid was either cDNA or gDNA, and it came from T cells, B-cell-depleted T cells, or PBMCs.

Trimming took off 6 bases at V and 6 bases at J, with 12 bases between the two ends. The CDR3 sequence is 12 residues long. Methods used by the authors: The authors estimated nucleated cell counts from reference gene primer amplification. Data came from immunoSEQ multiplex PCR; TCRdb stores just in-frame clones and leaves some out. The DNA gave D and trimming, while V, J and clone size come from that table. In the table there are 90,000 or so clones, over 70% of which are singletons. The chain uses TRBV12-3 or TRBV12-4 and TRBJ2-7; perhaps TRBD1 as D (5 bases). What was sequenced was peripheral blood. This TCR derives from a man older than 75 with acute or convalescent COVID-19. CDR3: CASRAGMGEQYF. The CDR3 region has the DNA TGTGCCAGCAGGGCAGGGATGGGCGAGCAGTACTTC.